These 17 T cell receptor beta chains were all obtained from the same sample, sequenced in a study of control samples from healthy donors and cancer patients. Measured with immunoSEQ multiplex PCR; TCRdb has only the in-frame clones, and not every one. Of under 450,000 clones listed, 90% are singletons. Source material: PBMCs. These receptors all come from a man in his forties with head and neck cancer.

The rearrangement links TRBV5-5 to TRBJ2-7, with TRBD2 matching over 7 bases. The CDR3 contains 15 residues. Germline V gene data show CDR1 as SGHKS and CDR2 as YYEKEE (reference sequence). V shed 5 bases and J 0 bases; nucleotides not matched to a gene: 8. The CDR3 here is CASSLADGSSYEQYF. The CDR3 DNA reads TGTGCCAGCAGTCTAGCGGATGGGAGCTCCTACGAGCAGTACTTC.

The chain has TRBV5-1 and TRBJ2-7; D is uncertain. V gave up 5 bases and J gave up 6 bases, with 15 bases separating them. The CDR3 totals 13 residues. Looked up from germline, CDR1 is SGHRS and CDR2 is YFSETQ. CDR3 coding DNA: TGCGCCAGCAGGGGGATATTTGGGATCGAGCAGTACTTC. Translated: CASRGIFGIEQYF.

CDR3 nucleotide sequence: TGCGCCAGCAGCCCCGGGACAGGGGAACGCGAGCAGTACTTC. This sequence encodes CASSPGTGEREQYF. This chain links TRBV5-1 with TRBJ2-7; 10 bases agree with TRBD1. This CDR3 region has 14 residues. The V gene end was trimmed by 4 bases and the J gene end by 6 bases; junction bases not matched to a gene: 7. CDR1 is SGHRS, CDR2 YFSETQ, per germline.

The chain recombines TRBV10-3 with TRBJ2-7; tentatively, D is TRBD1 or TRBD2 (5 bases each). This CDR3 has 14 amino acids. Trimming took off 0 bases at V and 3 bases at J, with 9 bases between the two ends. Germline V CDR1 and CDR2: ENHRY, SYGVKD. The CDR3 sequence is CAISESGTNYEQYF. The CDR3 DNA sequence: TGTGCCATCAGTGAGTCCGGGACCAACTACGAGCAGTACTTC.

The rearrangement uses TRBV19 and TRBJ2-2, with 9 bases identical to TRBD2. The CDR3 covers 16 residues. Trimming removed 2 bases from V and 5 bases from J; junction bases left unmatched: 6. CDR1 LNHDA and CDR2 SQIVND come from the germline V gene (reference sequence). The CDR3 spells CASSIRAGGGTGELFF. In DNA, the CDR3 is TGTGCCAGTAGTATACGAGCGGGGGGAGGGACCGGGGAGCTGTTTTTT.

V and J are TRBV5-1 and TRBJ2-1; D unresolved. CDR1 is SGHRS and CDR2 is YFSETQ in the germline V gene. The CDR3 is 14 residues long. V lost 3 bases and J lost 4, with 11 bases in between. Here the CDR3 reads CASSSEALYNEQFF. The CDR3 DNA is TGCGCCAGCAGCTCCGAGGCTCTTTACAATGAGCAGTTCTTC.

This clone was seen only once. This chain links TRBV5-1 with TRBJ2-1; 11 nucleotides align to TRBD2. Germline values: CDR1 SGHRS, CDR2 YFSETQ. The V gene end was trimmed by 2 bases and the J gene end by 6 bases; junction bases not matched to a gene: 4. This CDR3 is 15 amino acids long. The DNA of the CDR3 is TGCGCCAGCAGCTTTAGCGGGGGGGCGGTCAATGAGCAGTTCTTC. Encoded protein: CASSFSGGAVNEQFF.

This clone was detected a few times. The chain links TRBV4-1 to TRBJ1-5; 7 bases fit TRBD1. Germline CDR1 reads MGHRA; CDR2 reads YSYEKL. V trimming: 4 bases; J trimming: 6 bases; junction bases outside the gene matches: 12. The CDR3 runs to 16 residues. This CDR3 reads CASSPIWTGGFQPQHF. The CDR3 bases are TGCGCCAGCAGCCCCATTTGGACAGGAGGATTTCAGCCCCAGCATTTT.

The chain uses TRBV19 and TRBJ1-1, with TRBD1 identical over 10 bases. The CDR3 runs 14 residues. The V gene end was trimmed by 5 bases and the J gene end by 4 bases; junction bases not matched to a gene: 4. Germline V gene data show CDR1 as LNHDA and CDR2 as SQIVND (reference sequence). CDR3 sequence: CASSARDRGTEAFF. For the CDR3, the DNA is TGTGCCAGTAGTGCGAGGGACAGGGGCACTGAAGCTTTCTTT. The complete variable domain, with remaining parts taken from reference TRBV19 and TRBJ1-1, reads DGGITQSPKYLFRKEGQNVTLSCEQNLNHDAMYWYRQDPGQGLRLIYYSQIVNDFQKGDIAEGYSVSREKKESFPLTVTSAQKNPTAFYLCASSARDRGTEAFFGQGTRLTVV.

The CDR3 loop reads CASIGGFSGNTIYF. CDR3 nucleotides: TGTGCCAGCATAGGGGGATTCTCTGGAAACACCATATATTTT. The chain recombines TRBV28 with TRBJ1-3, with D possibly being TRBD1 (6 bases). The CDR3 spans 14 residues. V was trimmed by 7 bases and J by 0 bases, leaving 10 bases between them. The V gene's germline CDR1 is MDHEN and CDR2 SYDVKM.

J is TRBJ2-1 and V is TRBV30; D gene unclear. Trimming shortened V by 8 bases and J by 4 bases, and 9 bases separated the two germline ends. Germline loops: CDR1 GTSNPN, CDR2 SVGIG (reference sequence). CDR3 length: 11 amino acids. Written as DNA, the CDR3 is TGTGCCCGGGCCCAATACAATGAGCAGTTCTTC. This gives the protein CARAQYNEQFF.

The chain combines TRBV7-9 with TRBJ1-5, with 7 nucleotides matching TRBD1. There are 16 residues in the CDR3. The V and J ends lost 7 bases and 5 bases, in that order; junction bases with no gene match: 14. Looked up from germline, CDR1 is SEHNR and CDR2 is FQNEAQ (reference sequence). The CDR3 DNA follows: TGTGCCAGCACCGAAGGGGGCGGGGACCCCGATCAGCCCCAGCATTTT. Protein sequence: CASTEGGGDPDQPQHF.

This clone was observed a single time. The V and J genes are TRBV6-5 and TRBJ2-2, with D possibly matching TRBD2 (5 bases). Trimming shortened V by 2 bases and J by 4 bases, and 5 bases separated the two germline ends. Looked up from germline, CDR1 is MNHEY and CDR2 is SVGAGI. The CDR3 sequence is 13 residues long. CDR3 sequence: CASSYEGTGELFF. The CDR3 region has the DNA TGTGCCAGCAGTTACGAGGGCACCGGGGAGCTGTTTTTT.

The chain employs TRBV28 and TRBJ1-2; tentatively, D is TRBD1 (5 bases). Trimming took off 4 bases at V and 3 bases at J, with 21 bases between the two ends. CDR3 size: 17 residues. From germline, CDR1 is MDHEN and CDR2 SYDVKM. The CDR3 here is CASSSPLGRGGDYGYTF. CDR3 sequence (DNA): TGTGCCAGCAGTTCCCCACTGGGACGTGGTGGTGACTATGGCTACACCTTC.

This clone was counted a single time. The CDR3 reads CASQAVPDEKLFF. The CDR3 nucleotides read TGTGCCAGCCAGGCAGTCCCGGATGAAAAACTGTTTTTT. The J gene is TRBJ1-4, the V gene TRBV25-1; D gene unclear. The germline V gene encodes CDR1 MGHDK and CDR2 SYGVNS. The V end lost 8 bases, the J end lost 6 bases, and 13 bases lay between the germline ends. There are 13 residues in the CDR3.

The gene calls are TRBV6-2 or TRBV6-3 and TRBJ2-3; the match to TRBD2 covers 14 bases. V was pared by 5 bases and J by 3 bases, with 4 bases of the junction left unmatched. Germline CDR1 and CDR2: MNHEY and SVGEGT. The CDR3 is made up of 16 amino acids. The CDR3 spells CASSLWTSGGTDTQYF. The CDR3 nucleotides are TGTGCCAGCAGTCTCTGGACTAGCGGGGGGACAGATACGCAGTATTTT.

The rearrangement links TRBV28 to TRBJ1-6; TRBD1 might be the D (5 bases). Between the trimmed V and J ends, which lost 7 bases and 1 base, there was a span of 11 bases. Germline CDR1 is MDHEN and CDR2 is SYDVKM. CDR3 length: 15 residues. DNA of the CDR3: TGTGCCAGCAACACGGGGGGGTCCTATAATTCACCCCTCCACTTT. Protein sequence: CASNTGGSYNSPLHF. The whole variable domain, remainder taken from reference TRBV28 and TRBJ1-6, is DVKVTQSSRYLVKRTGEKVFLECVQDMDHENMFWYRQDPGLGLRLIYFSYDVKMKEKGDIPEGYSVSREKKERFSLILESASTNQTSMYLCASNTGGSYNSPLHFGNGTRLTVT.